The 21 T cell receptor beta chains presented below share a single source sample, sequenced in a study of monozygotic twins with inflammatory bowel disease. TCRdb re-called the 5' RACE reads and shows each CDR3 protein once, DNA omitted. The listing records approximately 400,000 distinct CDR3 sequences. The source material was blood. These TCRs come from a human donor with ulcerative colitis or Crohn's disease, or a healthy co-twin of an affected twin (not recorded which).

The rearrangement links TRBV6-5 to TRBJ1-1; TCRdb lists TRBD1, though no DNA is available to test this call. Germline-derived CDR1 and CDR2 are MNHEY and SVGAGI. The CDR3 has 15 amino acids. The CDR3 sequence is CASSSKTGVNTEAFF.

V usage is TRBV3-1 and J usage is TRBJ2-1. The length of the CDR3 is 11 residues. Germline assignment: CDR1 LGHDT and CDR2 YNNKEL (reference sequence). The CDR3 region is CASSQVEEQFF.

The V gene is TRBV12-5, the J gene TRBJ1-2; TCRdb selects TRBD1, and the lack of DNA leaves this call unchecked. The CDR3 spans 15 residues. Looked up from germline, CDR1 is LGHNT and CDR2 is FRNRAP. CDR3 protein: CASGFADGKNYGYTF.

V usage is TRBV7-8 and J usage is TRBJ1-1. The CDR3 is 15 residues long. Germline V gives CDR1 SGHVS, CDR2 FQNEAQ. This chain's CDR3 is CASSPRRETNTEAFF. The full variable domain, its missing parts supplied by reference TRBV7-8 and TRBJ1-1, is GAGVSQSPRYKVAKRGQDVALRCDPISGHVSLFWYQQALGQGPEFLTYFQNEAQLDKSGLPSDRFFAERPEGSVSTLKIQRTQQEDSAVYLCASSPRRETNTEAFFGQGTRLTVV.

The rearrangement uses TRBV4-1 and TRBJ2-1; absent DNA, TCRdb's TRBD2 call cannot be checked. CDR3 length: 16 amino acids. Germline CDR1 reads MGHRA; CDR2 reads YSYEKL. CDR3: CASSQGLAERYNEQFF.

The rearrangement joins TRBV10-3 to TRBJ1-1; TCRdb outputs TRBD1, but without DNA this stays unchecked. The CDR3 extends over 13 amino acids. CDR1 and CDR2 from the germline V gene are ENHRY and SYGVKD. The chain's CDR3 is CAISERGNTEAFF.

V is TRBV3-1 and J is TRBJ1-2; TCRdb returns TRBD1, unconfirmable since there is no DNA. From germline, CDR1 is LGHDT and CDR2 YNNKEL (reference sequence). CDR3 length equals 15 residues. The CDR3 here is CASSQGFTGLHGYTF.

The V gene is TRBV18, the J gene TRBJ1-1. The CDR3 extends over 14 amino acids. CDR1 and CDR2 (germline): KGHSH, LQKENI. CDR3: CASSTQNLNTEAFF.

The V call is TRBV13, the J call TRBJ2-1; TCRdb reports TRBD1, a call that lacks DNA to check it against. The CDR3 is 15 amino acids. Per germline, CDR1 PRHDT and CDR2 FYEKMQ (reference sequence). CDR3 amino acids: CASSYRDRVPEVQFF.

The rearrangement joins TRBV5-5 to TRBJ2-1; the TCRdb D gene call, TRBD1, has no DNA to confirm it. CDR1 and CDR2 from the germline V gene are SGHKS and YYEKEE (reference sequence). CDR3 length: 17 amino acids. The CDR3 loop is CASSAGRRGLSYNEQFF.

CDR3 region: CAWSVMMNYGYTF. This sequence joins TRBV30 and TRBJ1-2. CDR3 length equals 13 residues. Germline CDR1 reads GTSNPN; CDR2 reads SVGIG (reference sequence).

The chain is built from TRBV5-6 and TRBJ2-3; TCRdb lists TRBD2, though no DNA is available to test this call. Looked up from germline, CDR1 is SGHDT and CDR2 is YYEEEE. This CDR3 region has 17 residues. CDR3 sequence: CASSPGTSGIGTDTQYF.

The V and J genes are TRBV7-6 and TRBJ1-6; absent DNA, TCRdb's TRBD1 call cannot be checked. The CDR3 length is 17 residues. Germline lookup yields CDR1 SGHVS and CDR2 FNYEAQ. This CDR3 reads CASSLGETGTNNSPLHF.

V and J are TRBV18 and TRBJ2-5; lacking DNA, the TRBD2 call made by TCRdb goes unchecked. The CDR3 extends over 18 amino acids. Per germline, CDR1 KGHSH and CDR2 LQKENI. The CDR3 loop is CASSPPNSGRRLEETQYF. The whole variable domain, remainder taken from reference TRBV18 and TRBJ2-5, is NAGVMQNPRHLVRRRGQEARLRCSPMKGHSHVYWYRQLPEEGLKFMVYLQKENIIDESGMPKERFSAEFPKEGPSILRIQQVVRGDSAAYFCASSPPNSGRRLEETQYFGPGTRLLVL.

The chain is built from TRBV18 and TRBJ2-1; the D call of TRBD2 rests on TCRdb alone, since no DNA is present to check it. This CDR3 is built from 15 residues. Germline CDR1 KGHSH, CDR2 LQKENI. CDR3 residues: CASSPEGLAGPEQFF.

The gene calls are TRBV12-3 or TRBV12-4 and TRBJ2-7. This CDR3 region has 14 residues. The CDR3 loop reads CASSFGGGSYEQYF.

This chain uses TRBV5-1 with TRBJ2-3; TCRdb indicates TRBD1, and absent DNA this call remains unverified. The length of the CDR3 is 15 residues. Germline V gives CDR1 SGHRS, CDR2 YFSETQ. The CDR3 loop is CASSSDRSSTDTQYF.

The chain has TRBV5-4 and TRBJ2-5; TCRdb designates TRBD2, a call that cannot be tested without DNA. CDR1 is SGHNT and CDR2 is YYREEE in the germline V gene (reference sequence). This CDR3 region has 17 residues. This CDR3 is CASSPTMRAGGEETQYF.

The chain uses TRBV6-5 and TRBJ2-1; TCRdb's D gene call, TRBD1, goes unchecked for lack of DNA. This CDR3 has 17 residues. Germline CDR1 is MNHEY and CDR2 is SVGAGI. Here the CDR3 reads CASSHQRGGGGYNEQFF.

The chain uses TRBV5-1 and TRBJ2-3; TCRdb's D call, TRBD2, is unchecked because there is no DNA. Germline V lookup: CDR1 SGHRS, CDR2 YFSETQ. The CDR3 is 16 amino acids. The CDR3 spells CASSWASGSSIDTQYF.

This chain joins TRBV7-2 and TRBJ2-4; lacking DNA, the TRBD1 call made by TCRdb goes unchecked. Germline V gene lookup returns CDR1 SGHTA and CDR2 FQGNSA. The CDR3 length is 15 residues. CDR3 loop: CASRSTGPGVGIQYF.